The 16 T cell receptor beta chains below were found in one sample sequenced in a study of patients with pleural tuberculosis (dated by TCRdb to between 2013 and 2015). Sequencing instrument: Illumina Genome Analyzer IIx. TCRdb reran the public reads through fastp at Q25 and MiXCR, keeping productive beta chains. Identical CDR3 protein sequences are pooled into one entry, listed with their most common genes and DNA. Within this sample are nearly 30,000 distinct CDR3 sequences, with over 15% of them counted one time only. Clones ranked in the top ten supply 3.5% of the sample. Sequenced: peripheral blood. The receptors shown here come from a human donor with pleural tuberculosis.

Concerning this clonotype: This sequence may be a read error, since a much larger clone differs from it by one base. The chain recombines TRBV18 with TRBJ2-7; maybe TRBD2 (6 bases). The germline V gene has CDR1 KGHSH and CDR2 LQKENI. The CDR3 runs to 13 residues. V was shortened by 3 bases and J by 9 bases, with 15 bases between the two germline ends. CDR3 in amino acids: CASSPPGVNGQYF. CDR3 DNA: TGTGCCAGCTCACCCCCGGGAGTGAACGGGCAGTACTTC.

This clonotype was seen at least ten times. The CDR3 coding sequence is TGCAGCGTTGGAGACGCAGGGGAAGAGACCCAGTACTTC. Translated, it gives CSVGDAGEETQYF. This chain connects TRBV29-1 to TRBJ2-5; TRBD1 is a possible D gene (6 bases). Germline-derived CDR1 and CDR2 are SQVTM and ANQGSEA. The CDR3 spans 13 residues. V was trimmed by 4 bases and J by 3 bases, leaving 12 bases between them.

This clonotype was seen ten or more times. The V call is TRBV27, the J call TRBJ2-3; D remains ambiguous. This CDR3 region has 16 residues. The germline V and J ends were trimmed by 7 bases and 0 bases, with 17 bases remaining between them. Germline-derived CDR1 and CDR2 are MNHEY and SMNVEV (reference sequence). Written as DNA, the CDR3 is TGTGCCAGCATCCACTCCCCGGGCTCTAGCACAGATACGCAGTATTTT. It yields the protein CASIHSPGSSTDTQYF.

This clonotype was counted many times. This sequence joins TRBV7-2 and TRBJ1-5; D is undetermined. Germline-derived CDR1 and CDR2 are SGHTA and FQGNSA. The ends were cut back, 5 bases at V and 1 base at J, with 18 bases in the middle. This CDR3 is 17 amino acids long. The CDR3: CASSPLASVVSNQPQHF. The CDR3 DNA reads TGTGCCAGCAGCCCCCTGGCAAGCGTCGTGAGCAATCAGCCCCAGCATTTT.

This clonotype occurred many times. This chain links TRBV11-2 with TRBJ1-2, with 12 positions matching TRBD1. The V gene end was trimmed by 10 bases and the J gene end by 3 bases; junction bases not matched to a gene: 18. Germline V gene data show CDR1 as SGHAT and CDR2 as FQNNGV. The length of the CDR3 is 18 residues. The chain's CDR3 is CATSGQGALNTPYYGYTF. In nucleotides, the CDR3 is TGTGCCACCTCGGGACAGGGGGCTTTAAACACCCCATACTATGGCTACACCTTC. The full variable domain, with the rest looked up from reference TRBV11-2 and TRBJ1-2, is EAGVAQSPRYKIIEKRQSVAFWCNPISGHATLYWYQQILGQGPKLLIQFQNNGVVDDSQLPKDRFSAERLKGVDSTLKIQPAKLEDSAVYLCATSGQGALNTPYYGYTFGSGTRLTVV.

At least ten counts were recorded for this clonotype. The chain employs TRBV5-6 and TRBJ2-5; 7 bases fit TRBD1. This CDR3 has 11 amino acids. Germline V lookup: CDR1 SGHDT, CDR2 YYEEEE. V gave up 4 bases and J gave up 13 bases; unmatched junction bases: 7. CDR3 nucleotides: TGTGCCAGCAGCGTCGGACAGGCAGCGTACTTC. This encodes CASSVGQAAYF.

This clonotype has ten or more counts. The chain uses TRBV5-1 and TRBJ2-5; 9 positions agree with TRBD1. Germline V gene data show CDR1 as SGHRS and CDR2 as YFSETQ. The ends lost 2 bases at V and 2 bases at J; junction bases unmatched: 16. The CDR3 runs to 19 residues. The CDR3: CASSLDTRLQGARQETQYF. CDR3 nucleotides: TGCGCCAGCAGCTTAGATACCCGCTTACAGGGGGCCAGACAAGAGACCCAGTACTTC.

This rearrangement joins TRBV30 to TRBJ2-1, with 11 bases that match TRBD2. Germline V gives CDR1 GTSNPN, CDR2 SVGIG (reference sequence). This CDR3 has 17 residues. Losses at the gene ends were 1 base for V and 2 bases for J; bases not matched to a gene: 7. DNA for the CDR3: TGTGCCTGGAGTGCAGCTAGCGGGAGGCGAGCCTACAATGAGCAGTTCTTC. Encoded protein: CAWSAASGRRAYNEQFF.

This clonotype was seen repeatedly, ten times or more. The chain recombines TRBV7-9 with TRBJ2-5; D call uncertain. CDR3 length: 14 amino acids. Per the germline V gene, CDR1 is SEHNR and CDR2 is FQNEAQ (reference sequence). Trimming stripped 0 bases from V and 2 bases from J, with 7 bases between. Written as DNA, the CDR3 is TGTGCCAGCAGCTTAGCTCGGCAGCAAGAGACCCAGTACTTC. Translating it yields CASSLARQQETQYF.

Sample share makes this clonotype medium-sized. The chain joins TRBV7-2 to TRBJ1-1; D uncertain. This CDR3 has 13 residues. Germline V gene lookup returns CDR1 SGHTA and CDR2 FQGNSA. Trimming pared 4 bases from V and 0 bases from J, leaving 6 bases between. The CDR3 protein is CASSSGMNTEAFF. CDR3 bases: TGTGCCAGCAGCTCGGGGATGAACACTGAAGCTTTCTTT.

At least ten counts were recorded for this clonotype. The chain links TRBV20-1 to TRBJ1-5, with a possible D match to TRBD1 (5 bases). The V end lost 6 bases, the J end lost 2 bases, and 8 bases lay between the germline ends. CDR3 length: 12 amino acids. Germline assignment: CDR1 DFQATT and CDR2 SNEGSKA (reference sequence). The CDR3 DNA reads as TGCAGTGCAGGGACGGGCAATCAGCCCCAGCATTTT. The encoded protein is CSAGTGNQPQHF.

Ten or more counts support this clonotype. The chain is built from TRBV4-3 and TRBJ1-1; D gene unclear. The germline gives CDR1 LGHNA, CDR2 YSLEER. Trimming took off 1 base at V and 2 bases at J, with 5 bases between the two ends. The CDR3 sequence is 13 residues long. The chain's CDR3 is CASSQAHNTEAFF. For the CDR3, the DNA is TGCGCCAGCAGCCAAGCCCATAACACTGAAGCTTTCTTT.

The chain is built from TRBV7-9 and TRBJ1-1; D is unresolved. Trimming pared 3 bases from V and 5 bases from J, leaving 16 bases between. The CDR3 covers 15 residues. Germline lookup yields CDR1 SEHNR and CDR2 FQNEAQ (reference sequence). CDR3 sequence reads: CASSLEGHLVTEAFF. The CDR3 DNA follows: TGTGCCAGCAGCTTGGAAGGCCACCTGGTTACTGAAGCTTTCTTT.

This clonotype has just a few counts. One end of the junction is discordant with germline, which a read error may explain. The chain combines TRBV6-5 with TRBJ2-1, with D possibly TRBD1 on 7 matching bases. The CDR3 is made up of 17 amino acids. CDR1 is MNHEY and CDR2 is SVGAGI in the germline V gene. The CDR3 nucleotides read TGCGCCAGCAGTTACTCAGGGGGACGGGGGATCTACAATGAGCAGTTCTTC. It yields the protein CASSYSGGRGIYNEQFF.

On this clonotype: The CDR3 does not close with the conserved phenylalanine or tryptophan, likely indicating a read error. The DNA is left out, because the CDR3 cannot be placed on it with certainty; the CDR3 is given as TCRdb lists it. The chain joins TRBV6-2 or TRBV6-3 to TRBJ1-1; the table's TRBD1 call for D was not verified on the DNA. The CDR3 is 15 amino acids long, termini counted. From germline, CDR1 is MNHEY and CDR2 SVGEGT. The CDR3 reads CASSRSGTKLNEALL.

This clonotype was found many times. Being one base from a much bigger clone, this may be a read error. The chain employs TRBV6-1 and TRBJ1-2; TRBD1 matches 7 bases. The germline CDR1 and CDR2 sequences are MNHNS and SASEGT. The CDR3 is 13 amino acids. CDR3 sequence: CASSPTGNYGYPF. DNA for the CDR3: TGTGCCAGCAGTCCGACAGGGAACTATGGCTACCCCTTC.